Described below is a single T cell receptor beta chain sequence and its context. The V segment lost 5 bases and the J segment 2 bases; nucleotides outside the gene matches: 5. The germline CDR1 and CDR2 sequences are SNHLY and FYNNEI. The CDR3 has 15 amino acids. Methods used by the authors: Reference gene primer amplification gave estimated nucleated cell counts. Repertoires were generated with immunoSEQ multiplex PCR, while TCRdb's copy carries only in-frame clones and drops some. V, J and clone size are those of that table, while D and trimming were read from the DNA. The sample includes 300,000 to 400,000 clones, more than 70% seen only once; the top ten take around 7.9%. Followed longitudinally, the Seattle patients had been enrolled during active infection. This entry comes from a study of blood T cell repertoires in COVID-19. Background on the study: From T cells, B-cell-depleted T cells, or PBMCs came the material, which was cDNA or gDNA.

This rearrangement joins TRBV2 to TRBJ1-4, with 7 bases aligning to TRBD1. The clonotype comes from a woman between 70 and 85 years old with COVID-19, enrolled during active disease. Sequencing input: peripheral blood. CDR3: CASSPLTGTNEKLFF. The CDR3 DNA follows: TGTGCCAGCAGTCCGTTGACAGGGACTAATGAAAAACTGTTTTTT.